The sample holds many counts of the clone carrying this TCR beta chain. Its specificity is unknown. The source of the sample is a study of T cells in Graves' hyperthyroidism and ophthalmopathy. Individuals with ophthalmopathy presented a Clinical Activity Score of at least 3, a NOSPECS grade of at least 4 and a duration under 3 months. RNA transcripts provided the source from which TCR beta CDR3 regions were amplified. First-round RT-PCR targeting the TCR CDR3 was performed with the HTBI primer set. TCRdb reprocessed the multiplex PCR reads via MiXCR and lists one record per CDR3 protein. In the table there are about 520,000 distinct CDR3 sequences, approximately 24% of which are singletons. V was pared by 10 bases and J by 4 bases, with 8 bases between. The CDR3 has 11 residues. Points from the study as a whole: Among clonotypes expanded in thyroid above 0.001, most were also found in blood.

The receptor was isolated from a woman younger than 45 with Graves' ophthalmopathy. This chain connects TRBV12-3 or TRBV12-4 to TRBJ1-3; D gene uncertain. What was sequenced was blood. The CDR3 is CAKGSGNTIYF. The CDR3 nucleotides are TGTGCCAAGGGCTCGGGAAACACCATATATTTT.